This entry concerns a single T cell receptor beta chain. The entry originates in a study of blood T cell repertoires in COVID-19. Study details: PBMCs, B-cell-depleted T cells, or T cells provided the cDNA or gDNA that made up the material.

V lost 1 base to trimming and J lost 13 bases, with 14 bases between them. The CDR3 length is 13 residues. The method was immunoSEQ multiplex PCR; TCRdb's version includes in-frame clones alone and lacks a portion of them. Of 90,000 to 100,000 clones in the sample, about 80% were seen once. This clonotype originated in a man in his sixties with acute or convalescent COVID-19. The specimen sequenced was peripheral blood. The chain joins TRBV12-3 or TRBV12-4 to TRBJ2-1, with a possible D match to TRBD2 (6 bases). The CDR3 protein is CASSLGGGADQFF. The CDR3 DNA reads as TGTGCCAGCAGTTTAGGTGGAGGGGCTGACCAGTTCTTC.